This T cell receptor (beta chain) comes out of a study of blood T cell repertoires in COVID-19 (dated by TCRdb to the early 2020s). The study in broad terms: Recovered participants in ImmuneRACE Cohort 3 were defined as having two consecutive negative NP/OP PCR tests, clearance from a healthcare professional, or resolution of symptoms. The collaborator samples originated in the United States, Italy and Spain and spanned the acute and convalescent phases of COVID-19. The prospective study material was composed of cDNA or gDNA derived from T cells, B-cell-depleted T cells, or PBMCs. Deeply sampled blood TCRbeta repertoires from subjects exposed to, actively infected with, or recovered from COVID-19 were included in the dataset. The repertoires were released in a freely available public database meant as a resource for research on the immune response to SARS-CoV-2. The samples were drawn from two sources: the first 160 participants of the ongoing ImmuneRACE study, and some 1,300 subjects contributed by 6 global collaborators. Sample metadata almost always included a de-identified subject ID, COVID-19 status, age in years and sex. HLA class I and class II types, where available, came from metadata supplied by the sample provider rather than from assay-based typing.

The research as a whole found: Clinical and demographic metadata were provided uncurated, with the amount varying by source and participant.

With regard to this clone: Its binding antigen is unknown. Within one base of it there is no much larger clone, and no base qualities were kept.

Enrolling through a virtual design, the prospective study's participants ranged in age from roughly 18 to 95 years and lived across some 23 United States geographic areas. To assign participants to cohorts, the prospective study relied on clinical history that participants themselves reported in a screening survey and a study questionnaire. In the prospective study, whole blood, serum and a nasopharyngeal or oropharyngeal swab were collected from each participant by mobile phlebotomists. Over a 2-month period, participants in the prospective study had the option of providing additional blood draws and questionnaires. Blood samples from the prospective study were shipped frozen or at room temperature prior to DNA extraction. TCRbeta CDR3 regions were amplified from genomic DNA by means of the immunoSEQ Assay, a bias-controlled multiplex PCR. The original methods were these. The number of nucleated cells in each sample was estimated by amplification of reference gene primers within the assay. To quantify the absolute abundance of each unique TCRbeta CDR3 rearrangement, sequence reads were collapsed and filtered. Productive Simpson clonality was computed per sample as the square root of Simpson's diversity index over productive rearrangements. TCRdb re-hosts the immuneACCESS table, in-frame sequences only. Its copies lack some clones; in the studies checked, an unresolved V gene accounts for under half of them, and the cause for the rest is not known. For V, J and clone size, that table is used; D and trimming come from the DNA. Within this sample are under 200,000 clones, with 86% of them counted one time only. The ten largest clones take up roughly 25% of the sample.

Sample: PBMCs or T cells enriched from blood (not recorded which). The TCR comes from a woman aged 40 to 49 in a cohort exposed to, infected with or recovered from COVID-19 (not recorded which).

The bases are TGCGCCAGCAGCTTGTCGGTCTCGGGAGCTAACTATGGCTACACCTTC. The encoded protein is CASSLSVSGANYGYTF. The chain links TRBV5-1 with TRBJ1-2, with no confidently assigned D gene. Deletion took 1 base off V and 0 bases off J, with a span of 13 bases between the germline ends. The germline V gene sets CDR1 to SGHRS and CDR2 to YFSETQ. Reading from cysteine to phenylalanine, the CDR3 counts 16 amino acids. The sequence is cut down to CDR3 DNA, 48 bases in frame from base 1.